These 3 T cell receptor beta chains originate from one sample sequenced in a study of blood T cell repertoires in COVID-19. Here immunoSEQ multiplex PCR was the method, and the copy in TCRdb shows in-frame clones only, minus some. The data hold some 230,000 clones, with around 83% observed a single time. Sequenced material: peripheral blood. These receptors were collected from a middle-aged man with acute or convalescent COVID-19.

The chain joins TRBV7-7 to TRBJ1-3; 7 bases are a match to TRBD1. CDR1 and CDR2 (germline): SSHAT, FNYEAQ (reference sequence). With 4 bases clipped from V and 0 bases from J, the junction kept 3 bases outside the gene matches. The length of the CDR3 is 15 residues. The CDR3: CASSSGTDSGNTIYF. The CDR3 DNA follows: TGTGCCAGCAGCTCGGGGACAGACTCTGGAAACACCATATATTTT.

The V gene is TRBV5-4, the J gene TRBJ1-1; D is possibly TRBD1 (6 bases). Trimming stripped 5 bases from V and 0 bases from J, with 14 bases between. The CDR3 runs 15 residues. Germline lookup yields CDR1 SGHNT and CDR2 YYREEE (reference sequence). This chain's CDR3 is CASRQGRYMNTEAFF. In DNA form, the CDR3 reads TGTGCCAGCAGGCAGGGGCGGTATATGAACACTGAAGCTTTCTTT.

The rearrangement joins TRBV30 to TRBJ1-4; D possibly corresponds to TRBD1 (5 bases). This CDR3 has 13 amino acids. In germline, CDR1 is GTSNPN, CDR2 SVGIG (reference sequence). V was trimmed by 3 bases and J by 1 base, leaving 6 bases between them. The CDR3 sequence: CAWSGGTNEKLFF. The CDR3 region has the DNA TGTGCCTGGAGCGGGGGAACTAATGAAAAACTGTTTTTT.